The rows below give T cell receptor delta chains drawn from one sample of a study of Vδ1+ human thymocytes. TCRdb called clones from the multiplex PCR reads again using CATT. The data hold some 27,000 delta-chain clones, with 6% to 8% observed a single time. The material sequenced was Vdelta1+ gamma-delta thymocytes from the thymus. Receptors originate from a girl in the first two years of life who had congenital heart surgery. Both conserved end residues are part of each CDR3. D genes are given only for firm matches. Some rows have no size entry. The others give once, few or many, or a class for an expanded clone.

TRDJ1 | - | - | TRDV1 | CALGDPTDKLIF | TGTGCTCTTGGGGACCCCACCGATAAACTCATCTTT
TRDJ1 | - | - | TRDV1 | CALSMVELGGPPYTDKLIF | TGTGCTCTCTCAATGGTCGAACTCGGGGGACCCCCGTACACCGATAAACTCATCTTT
TRDJ1 | - | TRDD3 | TRDV1 | CALGDQWPSPTGGYAPYTDKLIF | TGTGCTCTTGGGGATCAATGGCCTTCCCCTACTGGGGGATACGCCCCGTACACCGATAAACTCATCTTT
TRDJ1 | few | TRDD3 | TRDV1 | CALGEHHWGIADKLIF | TGTGCTCTTGGGGAACACCATTGGGGGATAGCCGATAAACTCATCTTT
TRDJ1 | few | - | TRDV1 | CALGELPPYDKLIF | TGTGCTCTTGGGGAACTCCCTCCTTACGATAAACTCATCTTT
TRDJ1 | - | - | TRDV1 | CALGGPYQTTDKLIF | TGTGCTCTTGGGGGACCATATCAGACCACCGATAAACTCATCTTT
TRDJ1 | few | TRDD3 | TRDV1 | CALGELKFLGVLYTDKLIF | TGTGCTCTTGGGGAACTAAAATTCCTGGGGGTTTTGTACACCGATAAACTCATCTTT
TRDJ1 | few | - | TRDV1 | CALGEPRFLSIVGAQEGDKLIF | TGTGCTCTTGGGGAACCCCGATTCCTAAGCATAGTGGGGGCCCAGGAGGGCGATAAACTCATCTTT
TRDJ1 | few | - | TRDV1 | CALGELVPSVGYTDKLIF | TGTGCTCTTGGGGAACTAGTTCCTTCCGTCGGATACACCGATAAACTCATCTTT
TRDJ1 | - | TRDD3 | TRDV1 | CALGELKLGDQYTDKLIF | TGTGCTCTTGGGGAACTGAAATTGGGGGACCAGTACACCGATAAACTCATCTTT
TRDJ1 | - | TRDD3 | TRDV1 | CALGEEEPSTGGSTDKLIF | TGTGCTCTTGGGGAAGAAGAACCATCGACTGGGGGATCCACTGATAAACTCATCTTT
TRDJ1 | - | TRDD3 | TRDV1 | CALGERSPRFPDWGIRHTDKLIF | TGTGCTCTTGGGGAACGATCCCCGAGATTCCCGGACTGGGGGATACGTCACACCGATAAACTCATCTTT
TRDJ1 | - | TRDD3 | TRDV1 | CALGEIDHPGLGTDKLIF | TGTGCTCTTGGGGAAATAGACCACCCGGGACTGGGGACCGATAAACTCATCTTT
TRDJ1 | - | TRDD3 | TRDV1 | CALGERRLLGDTPSYTDKLIF | TGTGCTCTTGGGGAACGAAGACTACTGGGGGATACCCCGTCCTACACCGATAAACTCATCTTT
TRDJ1 | few | TRDD3 | TRDV1 | CALGERLTGGYSTDKLIF | TGTGCTCTTGGGGAACGTCTCACTGGGGGATACTCCACCGATAAACTCATCTTT
TRDJ1 | few | - | TRDV1 | CALGEPSYGLGENLYTDKLIF | TGTGCTCTTGGAGAGCCTTCCTACGGACTGGGGGAGAACCTATACACCGATAAACTCATCTTT
TRDJ1 | few | TRDD3 | TRDV1 | CALGELYEGYRNDTDKLIF | TGTGCTCTTGGGGAACTATACGAGGGATACCGAAACGACACCGATAAACTCATCTTT
TRDJ1 | medium-sized | TRDD3 | TRDV2 | CACSHSPLGDTSSKLIF | TGTGCCTGTTCCCATTCCCCTCTGGGGGATACTTCATCTAAACTCATCTTT
TRDJ1 | few | TRDD3 | TRDV1 | CALGEVSRLGDCRAGYTDKLIF | TGTGCTCTTGGGGAAGTCTCCAGACTGGGGGATTGTCGGGCCGGGTACACCGATAAACTCATCTTT
TRDJ1 | medium-sized | - | TRDV1 | CALGEFQGVDTDKLIF | TGTGCTCTTGGGGAATTCCAGGGGGTGGACACCGATAAACTCATCTTT
TRDJ1 | - | - | TRDV1 | CALGTPPSGPPNTDKLIF | TGTGCTCTTGGGACTCCCCCCTCCGGCCCTCCTAACACCGATAAACTCATCTTT
TRDJ1 | - | - | TRDV1 | CALGEQVFTYQWGYTDKLIF | TGTGCTCTTGGGGAACAAGTATTCACCTACCAATGGGGATACACCGATAAACTCATCTTT
TRDJ1 | few | TRDD2 | TRDV1 | CALGDFLPTDTTLVHKLIF | TGTGCTCTTGGGGACTTCCTTCCTACCGACACTACTCTGGTCCATAAACTCATCTTT
TRDJ1 | - | TRDD2 | TRDV1 | CALGEPFPTGYPSGNGEFRDKLIF | TGTGCTCTTGGGGAACCCTTTCCTACGGGCTACCCGAGCGGGAATGGGGAATTTCGGGATAAACTCATCTTT
TRDJ1 | few | TRDD3 | TRDV1 | CALAHPSVLGDTSSYTDKLIF | TGTGCTCTGGCGCATCCATCCGTACTGGGGGATACCTCATCGTACACCGATAAACTCATCTTT
TRDJ3 | - | TRDD3 | TRDV2 | CACECRRGIPRSIPWDTRQMFF | TGTGCCTGTGAATGTCGTAGGGGGATACCGAGGAGCATCCCCTGGGACACCCGACAGATGTTTTTC
TRDJ1 | few | - | TRDV1 | CALGEPPTRLEPRTGYTDKLIF | TGTGCTCTTGGGGAACCTCCAACCCGCTTGGAACCCCGTACTGGATACACCGATAAACTCATCTTT
TRDJ1 | few | - | TRDV1 | CALGERSILGEETTDKLIF | TGTGCTCTTGGGGAAAGGTCCATACTCGGGGAGGAGACCACCGATAAACTCATCTTT
TRDJ1 | few | - | TRDV1 | CALGGPHSSSFTSRTLWGVPPNTDKLIF | TGTGCTCTTGGGGGCCCGCATTCCTCTTCCTTCACCTCTCGAACCCTCTGGGGGGTACCCCCCAACACCGATAAACTCATCTTT
TRDJ1 | few | TRDD3 | TRDV1 | CALGVRPLGPRTGGYAPYTDKLIF | TGTGCTCTTGGGGTCCGCCCCCTCGGCCCTAGAACTGGGGGATACGCCCCGTACACCGATAAACTCATCTTT
TRDJ1 | - | - | TRDV1 | CALGEQASLLRWTRWGVDKLIF | TGTGCTCTTGGGGAACAAGCTAGTCTCCTACGTTGGACGCGTTGGGGGGTCGATAAACTCATCTTT
TRDJ1 | few | TRDD3 | TRDV1 | CALGEISFRTGGYAADKLIF | TGTGCTCTTGGGGAAATATCCTTTCGTACTGGGGGATACGCCGCCGATAAACTCATCTTT
TRDJ1 | few | TRDD3 | TRDV1 | CALGDPRPLGGYRYTDKLIF | TGTGCTCTTGGGGACCCCCGACCTCTTGGGGGATACCGTTACACCGATAAACTCATCTTT
TRDJ1 | few | TRDD3 | TRDV1 | CALGARTGGYLYTDKLIF | TGTGCTCTTGGGGCTCGTACTGGGGGATACCTGTACACCGATAAACTCATCTTT
TRDJ1 | - | - | TRDV1 | CALGDLLPSWSKLIF | TGTGCTCTTGGGGACCTACTTCCTTCGTGGAGTAAACTCATCTTT
TRDJ1 | few | TRDD3 | TRDV1 | CALGFPPVYWGIPDKLIF | TGTGCTCTTGGGTTTCCTCCGGTATACTGGGGGATACCCGATAAACTCATCTTT
TRDJ1 | few | - | TRDV1 | CALGEPGAILTGLLYTDKLIF | TGTGCTCTTGGGGAACCAGGGGCTATTCTCACCGGATTACTTTACACCGATAAACTCATCTTT
TRDJ1 | - | TRDD3 | TRDV1 | CALGVWTGGYRGDKLIF | TGTGCTCTTGGGGTGTGGACTGGGGGATATCGAGGCGATAAACTCATCTTT
TRDJ1 | - | TRDD3 | TRDV1 | CALPTTGYWGLDKLIF | TGTGCTCTACCCACTACTGGGTACTGGGGGCTCGATAAACTCATCTTT
TRDJ1 | - | TRDD3 | TRDV1 | CALGRTYDWGIPSDKLIF | TGTGCTCTTGGTAGGACCTACGACTGGGGGATACCTTCCGATAAACTCATCTTT
TRDJ1 | few | TRDD3 | TRDV1 | CALGELPPVLGAHTDKLIF | TGTGCTCTTGGGGAACTCCCCCCCGTACTGGGGGCCCACACCGATAAACTCATCTTT